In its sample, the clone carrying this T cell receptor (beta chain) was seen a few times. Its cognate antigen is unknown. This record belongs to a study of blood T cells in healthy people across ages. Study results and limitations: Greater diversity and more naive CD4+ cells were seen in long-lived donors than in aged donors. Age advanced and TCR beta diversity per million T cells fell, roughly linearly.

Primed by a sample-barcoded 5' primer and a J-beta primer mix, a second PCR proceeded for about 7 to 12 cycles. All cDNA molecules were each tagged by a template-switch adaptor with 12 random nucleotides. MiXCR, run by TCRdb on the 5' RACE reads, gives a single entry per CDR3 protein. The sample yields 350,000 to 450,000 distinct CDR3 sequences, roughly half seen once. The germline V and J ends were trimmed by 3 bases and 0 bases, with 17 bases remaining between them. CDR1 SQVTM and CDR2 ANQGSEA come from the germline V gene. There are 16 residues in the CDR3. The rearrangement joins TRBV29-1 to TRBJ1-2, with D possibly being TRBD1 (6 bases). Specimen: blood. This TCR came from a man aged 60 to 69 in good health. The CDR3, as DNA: TGCAGCGTTGACTCCCTCAGGGGCCTAGCTAACTATGGCTACACCTTC. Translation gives CSVDSLRGLANYGYTF.